This note documents a single T cell receptor (beta chain) sequence. Trimming stripped 4 bases from V and 14 bases from J, with 25 bases between. This CDR3 spans 15 amino acids. Germline V gene data show CDR1 as SGHAT and CDR2 as FQNNGV. The sample is drawn from a study of blood T cell repertoires in COVID-19. At the level of the study: Sites across the United States, Italy and Spain contributed samples from acute and convalescent COVID-19. T cells, B-cell-depleted T cells, or PBMCs supplied cDNA or gDNA.

In the original analysis: Estimated nucleated cell counts came from reference gene primer amplification. The table came from immunoSEQ multiplex PCR; TCRdb's copy has only in-frame clones and leaves some out. V and J calls and clone size follow that table, whereas D and trimming were derived from the DNA. The top ten clones hold 2% to 3% of a sample with 88,000 or so clones, about 92% of them seen once. This chain uses TRBV11-2 with TRBJ2-3, with D perhaps TRBD1 (6 bases). The sequenced sample consisted of peripheral blood. The receptor was isolated from a man aged 50 to 60 with acute or convalescent COVID-19. The CDR3 sequence: CASSSRGGTSHHGYF. In DNA, the CDR3 is TGTGCCAGCAGCTCCAGGGGTGGGACCTCCCATCATGGGTATTTT.